The TCR beta chain under discussion was sequenced for a study of T cell changes during pregnancy in multiple sclerosis. The CDR3 consists of 13 residues. V lost 6 bases and J lost 6, with 12 bases in between. Germline V gene data show CDR1 as MNHEY and CDR2 as SVGAGI. Some clones are missing from TCRdb's copy, which holds only in-frame ones; the method was immunoSEQ multiplex PCR. The sample lists about 38,000 clones, 80% to 95% occurring once. This material consisted of CD8+ T cells from peripheral blood mononuclear cells, taken after pregnancy. The gene calls are TRBV6-5 and TRBJ2-1, with a weak D call TRBD1 (6 bases). This receptor was taken from a female donor with multiple sclerosis, enrolled in a pregnancy study. This CDR3 reads CASSLLGGNEQFF. The CDR3 region has the DNA TGTGCCAGCAGCCTTCTAGGGGGCAATGAGCAGTTCTTC.